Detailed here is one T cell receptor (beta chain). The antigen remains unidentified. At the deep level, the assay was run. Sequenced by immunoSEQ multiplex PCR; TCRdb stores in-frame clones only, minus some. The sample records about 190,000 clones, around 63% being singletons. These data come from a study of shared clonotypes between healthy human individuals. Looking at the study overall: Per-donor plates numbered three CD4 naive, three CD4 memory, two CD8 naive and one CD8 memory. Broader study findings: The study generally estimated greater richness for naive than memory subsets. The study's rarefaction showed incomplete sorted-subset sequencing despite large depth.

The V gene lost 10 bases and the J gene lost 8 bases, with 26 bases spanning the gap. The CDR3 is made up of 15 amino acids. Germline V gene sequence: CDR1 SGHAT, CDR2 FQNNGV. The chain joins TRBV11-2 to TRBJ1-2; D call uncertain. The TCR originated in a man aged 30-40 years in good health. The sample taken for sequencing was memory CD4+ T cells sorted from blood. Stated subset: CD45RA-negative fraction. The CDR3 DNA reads TGTGCCACCTATCATGGGGAGTTAACTAAGGTGGGCTACACCTTC. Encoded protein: CATYHGELTKVGYTF.